These 11 T cell receptor beta chains were sequenced from one sample in a study of cytomegalovirus exposure and HLA in healthy donors. Primers: 60 Vbeta forward and 13 Jbeta reverse. Libraries were prepared by immunoSEQ multiplex PCR; TCRdb keeps only in-frame clonotypes and omits some of them. The sample gives about 300,000 clones, 80% to 90% of which show up once; around 4% is in the top ten. The sequenced material came from PBMCs. These receptors originate from a middle-aged man in good health and CMV-seropositive.

The chain links TRBV6-5 to TRBJ2-3; 9 bases are a match to TRBD2. After removal of 4 bases from V and 1 base from J, the junction contained 6 bases not matched to a gene. Germline values: CDR1 MNHEY, CDR2 SVGAGI. The CDR3 loop spans 16 amino acids. Written as DNA, the CDR3 is TGTGCCAGCAGTTGGGGACTAGCAGCCGGCACAGATACGCAGTATTTT. Its protein product is CASSWGLAAGTDTQYF.

This chain uses TRBV19 with TRBJ1-1, with 7 bases lining up with TRBD1. This CDR3 comprises 14 residues. CDR1 is LNHDA, CDR2 SQIVND, per germline (reference sequence). V was clipped by 8 bases and J by 0 bases; unmatched bases: 6. DNA for the CDR3: TGTGCCAGTCTCCCAGGGGGACTGAACACTGAAGCTTTCTTT. Its translation is CASLPGGLNTEAFF.

J is TRBJ2-7 and V is TRBV27, with D tentatively TRBD2 (6 bases). V was cut by 2 bases and J by 0 bases, with 8 bases left in between. Germline CDR1 reads MNHEY; CDR2 reads SMNVEV (reference sequence). The CDR3 is 14 amino acids. CDR3 sequence reads: CASSLGGNSYEQYF. The CDR3, as DNA: TGTGCCAGCAGTTTAGGCGGGAACTCCTACGAGCAGTACTTC.

J is TRBJ2-7 and V is TRBV7-2; D remains unclear. Germline lookup yields CDR1 SGHTA and CDR2 FQGNSA. The CDR3 extends over 14 amino acids. V dropped 0 bases and J dropped 6 bases, with 12 bases sitting between them. CDR3: CASSLARPPLEQYF. The CDR3 region has the DNA TGTGCCAGCAGCTTAGCCAGGCCGCCCCTCGAGCAGTACTTC. Filled out from reference TRBV7-2 and TRBJ2-7, the complete variable domain reads GAGVSQSPSNKVTEKGKDVELRCDPISGHTALYWYRQSLGQGLEFLIYFQGNSAPDKSGLPSDRFSAERTGGSVSTLTIQRTQQEDSAVYLCASSLARPPLEQYFGPGTRLTVT.

V gene TRBV7-2 combines with J gene TRBJ1-2; the match to TRBD1 covers 7 bases. J was trimmed by 6 bases and V by 6 bases; bases with no gene match: 10. From germline, CDR1 is SGHTA and CDR2 FQGNSA. The CDR3 covers 14 residues. CDR3 residues: CASSDGQEGHGYTF. The CDR3 coding sequence is TGTGCCAGCAGTGATGGACAGGAGGGGCATGGCTACACCTTC.

The chain recombines TRBV7-2 with TRBJ1-1; D uncertain. Germline V gives CDR1 SGHTA, CDR2 FQGNSA. This CDR3 has 13 residues. V lost 3 bases, J lost 5 bases, and 10 bases lay in between. CDR3: CASSFNSGTEAFF. In DNA form, the CDR3 reads TGTGCCAGCAGCTTTAATTCGGGGACTGAAGCTTTCTTT. The entire variable domain, with the rest obtained from reference TRBV7-2 and TRBJ1-1, is as follows: GAGVSQSPSNKVTEKGKDVELRCDPISGHTALYWYRQSLGQGLEFLIYFQGNSAPDKSGLPSDRFSAERTGGSVSTLTIQRTQQEDSAVYLCASSFNSGTEAFFGQGTRLTVV.

The chain couples TRBV7-8 to TRBJ1-1; D is ambiguous. CDR3 size: 15 residues. CDR1 is SGHVS, CDR2 FQNEAQ, per germline. Deletions cut 5 bases from V and 0 bases from J, with 13 bases between. The CDR3 loop is CASSPIQNMNTEAFF. The CDR3 nucleotides are TGTGCCAGCAGCCCAATACAGAATATGAACACTGAAGCTTTCTTT.

Only one count was recorded for this clone. The J gene is TRBJ2-1, the V gene TRBV10-3; D possibly corresponds to TRBD2 (7 bases). The V end was cut by 3 bases, the J end by 2 bases, with 17 bases between. The CDR3 extends over 17 amino acids. The germline CDR1 and CDR2 sequences are ENHRY and SYGVKD. CDR3 sequence: CAISDGPGGAPYNEQFF. The CDR3 nucleotides read TGTGCCATCAGTGACGGCCCGGGGGGCGCGCCCTACAATGAGCAGTTCTTC.

CDR3 residues: CATRGTGGNEQYF. DNA of the CDR3: TGTGCCACCAGAGGGACAGGGGGAAACGAGCAGTACTTC. This sequence joins TRBV15 and TRBJ2-7, with 11 positions matching TRBD1. The CDR3 covers 13 residues. CDR1 and CDR2 from the germline V gene are LNHNV and YYDKDF (reference sequence). Unmatched junction bases numbered 3, after V lost 6 bases and J lost 5 bases.

The rearrangement joins TRBV9 to TRBJ2-7; 10 bases are shared with TRBD2. Germline lookup yields CDR1 SGDLS and CDR2 YYNGEE. V shed 4 bases and J 0 bases; nucleotides not matched to a gene: 7. The CDR3 runs 16 residues. The CDR3 DNA reads TGTGCCAGCAGCCCACATAGCGGGAGGCCCTCCTACGAGCAGTACTTC. This encodes CASSPHSGRPSYEQYF.

CDR3 protein: CASSIMGGKATDTQYF. CDR3 DNA sequence: TGTGCCAGTAGTATAATGGGCGGGAAGGCCACAGATACGCAGTATTTT. The genes are TRBV19 and TRBJ2-3; possibly TRBD2 for D (6 bases). The CDR3 has 16 residues. V gave up 2 bases and J gave up 2 bases, with 14 bases separating them. The V gene's germline CDR1 is LNHDA and CDR2 SQIVND (reference sequence).